This entry is about one T cell receptor beta chain. Profiled with immunoSEQ multiplex PCR; TCRdb holds only in-frame clones, not every one. The profile covers some 400,000 clones, with roughly 90% appearing a single time and 1.7% taken by the ten largest. The record originates from a study of blood T cell repertoires in COVID-19. Study in general: Nucleic acid was either cDNA or gDNA, and it came from T cells, B-cell-depleted T cells, or PBMCs.

This CDR3 comprises 12 residues. Germline CDR1 LNHDA, CDR2 SQIVND (reference sequence). Trimming shortened V by 7 bases and J by 10 bases, and 16 bases separated the two germline ends. The chain is built from TRBV19 and TRBJ1-1; the D is unclear. The sample taken for sequencing was PBMCs or T cells enriched from blood (not recorded which). The TCR comes from a woman in her 30s who had recovered from COVID-19. CDR3 amino acids: CASKRATSGAFF. CDR3 nucleotides: TGTGCCAGTAAGCGAGCCACCTCGGGAGCTTTCTTT.